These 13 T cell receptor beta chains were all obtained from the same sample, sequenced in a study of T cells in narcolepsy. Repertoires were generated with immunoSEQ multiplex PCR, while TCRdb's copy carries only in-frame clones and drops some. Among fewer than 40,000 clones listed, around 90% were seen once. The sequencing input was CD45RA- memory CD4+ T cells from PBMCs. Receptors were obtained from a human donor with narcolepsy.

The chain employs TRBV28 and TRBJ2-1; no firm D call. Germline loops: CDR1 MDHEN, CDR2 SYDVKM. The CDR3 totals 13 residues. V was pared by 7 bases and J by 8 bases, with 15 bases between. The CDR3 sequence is CASNSGGADEQFF. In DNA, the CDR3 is TGTGCCAGCAACTCGGGCGGTGCCGATGAGCAGTTCTTC.

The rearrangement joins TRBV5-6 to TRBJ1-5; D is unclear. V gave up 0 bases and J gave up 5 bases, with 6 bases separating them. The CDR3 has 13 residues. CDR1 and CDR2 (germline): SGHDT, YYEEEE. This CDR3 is CASSLGTDQPQHF. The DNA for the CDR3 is TGTGCCAGCAGCTTGGGTACTGATCAGCCCCAGCATTTT.

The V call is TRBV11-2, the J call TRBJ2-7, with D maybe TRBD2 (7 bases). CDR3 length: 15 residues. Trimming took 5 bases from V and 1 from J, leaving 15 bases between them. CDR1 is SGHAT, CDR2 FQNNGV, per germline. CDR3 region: CASSPRGAPSYEQYF. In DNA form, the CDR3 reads TGTGCCAGCAGCCCCCGGGGGGCGCCTTCCTACGAGCAGTACTTC.

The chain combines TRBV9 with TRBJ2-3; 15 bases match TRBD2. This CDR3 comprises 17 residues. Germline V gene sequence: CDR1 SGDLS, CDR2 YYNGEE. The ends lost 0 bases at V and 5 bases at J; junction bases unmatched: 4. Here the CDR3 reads CASSVGTSGGAVDTQYF. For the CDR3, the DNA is TGTGCCAGCAGCGTAGGGACTAGCGGGGGGGCGGTAGATACGCAGTATTTT. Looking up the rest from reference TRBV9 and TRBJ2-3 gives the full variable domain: DSGVTQTPKHLITATGQRVTLRCSPRSGDLSVYWYQQSLDQGLQFLIQYYNGEERAKGNILERFSAQQFPDLHSELNLSSLELGDSALYFCASSVGTSGGAVDTQYFGPGTRLTVL.

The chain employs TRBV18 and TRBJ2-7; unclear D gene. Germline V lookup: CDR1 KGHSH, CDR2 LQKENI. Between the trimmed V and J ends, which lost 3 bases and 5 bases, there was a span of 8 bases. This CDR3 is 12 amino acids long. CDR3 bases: TGTGCCAGCTCACCGTCGCTACACGAGCAGTACTTC. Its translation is CASSPSLHEQYF.

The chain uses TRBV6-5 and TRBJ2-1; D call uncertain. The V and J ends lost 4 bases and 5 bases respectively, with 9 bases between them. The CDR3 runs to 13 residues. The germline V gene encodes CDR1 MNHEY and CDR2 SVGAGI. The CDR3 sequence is CASSSYRDNEQFF. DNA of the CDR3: TGTGCCAGCAGTTCATACAGAGACAATGAGCAGTTCTTC.

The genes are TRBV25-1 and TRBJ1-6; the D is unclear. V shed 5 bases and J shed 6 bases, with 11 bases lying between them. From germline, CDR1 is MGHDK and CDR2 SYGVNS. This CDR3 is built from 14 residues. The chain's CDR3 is CASSTEVLNSPLHF. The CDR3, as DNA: TGTGCCAGCAGTACGGAAGTACTTAATTCACCCCTCCACTTT.

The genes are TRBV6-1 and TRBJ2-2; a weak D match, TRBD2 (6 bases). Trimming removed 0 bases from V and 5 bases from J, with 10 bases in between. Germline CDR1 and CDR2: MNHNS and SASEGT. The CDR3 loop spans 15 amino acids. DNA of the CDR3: TGTGCCAGCAGTGAAGCCATTGGAGGGACCGGGGAGCTGTTTTTT. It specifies CASSEAIGGTGELFF.

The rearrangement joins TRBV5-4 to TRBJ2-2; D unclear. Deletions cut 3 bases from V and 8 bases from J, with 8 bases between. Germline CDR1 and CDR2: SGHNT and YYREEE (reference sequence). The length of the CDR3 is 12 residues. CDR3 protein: CASSSPFGELFF. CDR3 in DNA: TGTGCCAGCAGCTCCCCTTTTGGGGAGCTGTTTTTT.

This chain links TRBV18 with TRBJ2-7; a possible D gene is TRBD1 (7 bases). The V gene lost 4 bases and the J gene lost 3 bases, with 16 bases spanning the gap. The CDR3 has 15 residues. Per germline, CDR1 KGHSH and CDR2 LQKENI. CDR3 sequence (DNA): TGTGCCAGCTCACTAGGGGGGACAGCGAGCTACGAGCAGTACTTC. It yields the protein CASSLGGTASYEQYF.

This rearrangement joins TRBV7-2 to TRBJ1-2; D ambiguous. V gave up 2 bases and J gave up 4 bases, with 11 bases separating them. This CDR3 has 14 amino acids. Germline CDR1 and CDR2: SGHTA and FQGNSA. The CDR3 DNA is TGTGCCAGCAGCTTAACCGGGTTAGGCTATGGCTACACCTTC. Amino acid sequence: CASSLTGLGYGYTF. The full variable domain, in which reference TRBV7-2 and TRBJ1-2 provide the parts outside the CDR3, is GAGVSQSPSNKVTEKGKDVELRCDPISGHTALYWYRQSLGQGLEFLIYFQGNSAPDKSGLPSDRFSAERTGGSVSTLTIQRTQQEDSAVYLCASSLTGLGYGYTFGSGTRLTVV.

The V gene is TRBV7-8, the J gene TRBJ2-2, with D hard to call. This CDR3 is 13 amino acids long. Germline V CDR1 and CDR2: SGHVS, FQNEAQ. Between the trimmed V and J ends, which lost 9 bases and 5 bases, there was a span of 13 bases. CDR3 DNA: TGTGCCAGTTCGCCTTACTCGACCGGGGAGCTGTTTTTT. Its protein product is CASSPYSTGELFF. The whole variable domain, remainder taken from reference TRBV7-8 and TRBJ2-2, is GAGVSQSPRYKVAKRGQDVALRCDPISGHVSLFWYQQALGQGPEFLTYFQNEAQLDKSGLPSDRFFAERPEGSVSTLKIQRTQQEDSAVYLCASSPYSTGELFFGEGSRLTVL.

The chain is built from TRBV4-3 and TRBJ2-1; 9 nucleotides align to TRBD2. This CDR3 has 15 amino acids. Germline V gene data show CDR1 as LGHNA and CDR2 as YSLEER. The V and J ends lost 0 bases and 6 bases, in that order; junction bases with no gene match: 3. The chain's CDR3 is CASSQEGRGGNEQFF. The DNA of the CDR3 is TGCGCCAGCAGCCAAGAAGGGCGGGGGGGCAATGAGCAGTTCTTC.